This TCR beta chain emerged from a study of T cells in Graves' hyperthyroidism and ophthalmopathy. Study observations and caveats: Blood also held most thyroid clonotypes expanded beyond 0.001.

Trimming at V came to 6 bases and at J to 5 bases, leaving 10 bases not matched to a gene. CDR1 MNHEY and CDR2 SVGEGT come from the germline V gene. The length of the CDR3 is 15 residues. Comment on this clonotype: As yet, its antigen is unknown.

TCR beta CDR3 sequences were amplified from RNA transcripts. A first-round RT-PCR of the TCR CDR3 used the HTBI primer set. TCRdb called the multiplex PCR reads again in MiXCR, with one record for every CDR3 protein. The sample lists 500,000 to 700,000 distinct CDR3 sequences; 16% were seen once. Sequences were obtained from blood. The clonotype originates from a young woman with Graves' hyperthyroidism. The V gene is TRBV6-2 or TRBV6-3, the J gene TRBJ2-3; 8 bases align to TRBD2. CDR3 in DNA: TGTGCCAGCAGCATAATAGCGGGGAAATTAGATACGCAGTATTTT. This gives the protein CASSIIAGKLDTQYF.